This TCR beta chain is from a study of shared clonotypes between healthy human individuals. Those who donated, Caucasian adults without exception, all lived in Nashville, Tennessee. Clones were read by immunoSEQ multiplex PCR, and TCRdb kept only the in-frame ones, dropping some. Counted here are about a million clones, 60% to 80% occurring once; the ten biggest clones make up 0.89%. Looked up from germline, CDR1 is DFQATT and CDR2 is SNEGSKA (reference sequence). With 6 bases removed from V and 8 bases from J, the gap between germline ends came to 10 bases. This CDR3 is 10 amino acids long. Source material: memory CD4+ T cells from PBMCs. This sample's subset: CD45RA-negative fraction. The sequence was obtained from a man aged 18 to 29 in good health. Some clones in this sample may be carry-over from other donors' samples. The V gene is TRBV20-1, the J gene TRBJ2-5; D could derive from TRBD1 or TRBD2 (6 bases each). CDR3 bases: TGCAGTGCCCACGGGGGCACCCAGTACTTC. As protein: CSAHGGTQYF.